This T cell receptor (beta chain) was obtained from a study of cytomegalovirus exposure and HLA in healthy donors. Study-wide results and caveats: Later analysis suggested links between common viral pathogens and several top significant clusters.

Amplification used 60 Vbeta primers and 13 Jbeta primers. Assay used: immunoSEQ multiplex PCR; TCRdb lists only in-frame clones, some missing. The repertoire includes 100,000 to 150,000 clones, approximately 87% of them detected once, and about 19% sits in the top ten. CDR3 size: 18 residues. In regard to this clone: The antigen remains undetermined.

Sequencing used PBMCs. This chain uses TRBV1 with TRBJ2-7; the D segment call TRBD1 is taken from the table without a DNA check. TRBV1 is a pseudogene segment. This sequence originates from a man between 18 and 29 years old in good health and CMV-seropositive. CDR3 loop: CTSSQEKRPIQRGSEQYF. CDR3 bases: TGCACCAGCAGCCAAGAGAAGAGACCTATCCAGAGGGGGTCCGAGCAGTACTTC.